The T cell receptor beta chain described here comes from a study of beta chain features in type 1 diabetes. Findings and caveats of the study: The study found moderately but significantly shorter TCRB CDR3s in all four CD4+ subsets of Type 1 diabetes patients. There were fewer insertions and more deletions at the VDJ junctions of type 1 diabetes patients. PCR, the amplification step, might favor shorter templates, equally in patients and controls.

There are a few counts of this clone. Its target is not known. CDR1 and CDR2 (germline): MNHEY, SMNVEV (reference sequence). CDR3 length equals 14 residues. J lost 5 bases, V lost 3 bases, and 3 bases had no gene match. Sorting produced populations that all topped 98% purity. Expressed TCRB transcripts were sequenced, since all the RNA that had been isolated was reverse transcribed. TCRdb's table, derived via immunoSEQ multiplex PCR, lists solely in-frame clones and lacks some. The sample has fewer than 250,000 clones; 9% to 10% are singletons. The source of this sequence is a woman aged 18-29 years in good health. The genes are TRBV27 and TRBJ1-1; TRBD1 matches at 10 bases. Sequencing was done on a sample of naive CD4+ T cells from blood. CDR3 in DNA: TGTGCCAGCAGTTTTGGGACAGGGGAGACTGAAGCTTTCTTT. It is translated as CASSFGTGETEAFF.